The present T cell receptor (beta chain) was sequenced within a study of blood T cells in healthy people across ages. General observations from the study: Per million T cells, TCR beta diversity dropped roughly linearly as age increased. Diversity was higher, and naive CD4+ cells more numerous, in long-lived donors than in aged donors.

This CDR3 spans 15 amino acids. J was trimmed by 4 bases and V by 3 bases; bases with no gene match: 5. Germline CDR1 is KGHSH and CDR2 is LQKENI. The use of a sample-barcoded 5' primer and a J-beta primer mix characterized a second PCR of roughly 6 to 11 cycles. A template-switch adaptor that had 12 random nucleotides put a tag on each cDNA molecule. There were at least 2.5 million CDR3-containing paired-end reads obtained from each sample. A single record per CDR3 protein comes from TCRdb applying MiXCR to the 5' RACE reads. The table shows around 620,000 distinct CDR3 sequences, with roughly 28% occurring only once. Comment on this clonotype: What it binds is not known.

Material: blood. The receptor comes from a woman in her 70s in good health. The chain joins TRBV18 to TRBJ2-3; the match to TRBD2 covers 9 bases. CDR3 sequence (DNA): TGTGCCAGCTCACCTCGACTAGCGGACTCAGATACGCAGTATTTT. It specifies CASSPRLADSDTQYF.